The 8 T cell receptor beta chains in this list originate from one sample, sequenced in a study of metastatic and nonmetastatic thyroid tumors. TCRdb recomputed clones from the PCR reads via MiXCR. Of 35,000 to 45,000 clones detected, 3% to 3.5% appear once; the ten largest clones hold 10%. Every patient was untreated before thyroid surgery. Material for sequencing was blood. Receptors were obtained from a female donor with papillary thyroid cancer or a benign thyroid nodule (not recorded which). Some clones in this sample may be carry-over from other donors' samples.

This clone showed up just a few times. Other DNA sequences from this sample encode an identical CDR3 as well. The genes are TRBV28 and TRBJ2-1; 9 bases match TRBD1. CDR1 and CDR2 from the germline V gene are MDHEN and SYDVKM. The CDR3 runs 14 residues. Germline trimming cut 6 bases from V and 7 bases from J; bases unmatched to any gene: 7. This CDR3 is CASSSQGAWNEQFF. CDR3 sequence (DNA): TGTGCCAGCAGCTCACAGGGGGCTTGGAATGAGCAGTTCTTC.

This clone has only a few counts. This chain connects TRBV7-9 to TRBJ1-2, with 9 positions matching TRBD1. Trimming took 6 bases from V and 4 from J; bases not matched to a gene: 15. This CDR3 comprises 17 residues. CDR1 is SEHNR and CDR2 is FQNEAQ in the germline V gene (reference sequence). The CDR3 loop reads CASSSPGQGYLGYGYTF. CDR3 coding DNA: TGTGCCAGCAGTAGCCCGGGACAGGGATATCTGGGCTATGGCTACACCTTC.

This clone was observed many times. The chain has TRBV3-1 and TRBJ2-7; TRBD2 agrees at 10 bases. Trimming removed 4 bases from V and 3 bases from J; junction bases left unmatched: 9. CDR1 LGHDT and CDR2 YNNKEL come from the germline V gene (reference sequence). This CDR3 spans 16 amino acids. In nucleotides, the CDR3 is TGTGCCAGCAGCCTCGAGGGGGTAGCGGGAGGCTACGAGCAGTACTTC. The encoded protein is CASSLEGVAGGYEQYF.

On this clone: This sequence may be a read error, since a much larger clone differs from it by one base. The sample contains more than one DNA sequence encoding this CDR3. The CDR3 here is CSAPVVGGYQETQYF. The CDR3 DNA sequence: TGCAGTGCTCCGGTGGTTGGGGGCTACCAAGAGACCCAGTACTTC. The chain is built from TRBV20-1 and TRBJ2-5, with a weak D call TRBD1 (6 bases). From germline, CDR1 is DFQATT and CDR2 SNEGSKA (reference sequence). The CDR3 has 15 residues. V was trimmed by 5 bases and J by 0 bases, leaving 16 bases between them.

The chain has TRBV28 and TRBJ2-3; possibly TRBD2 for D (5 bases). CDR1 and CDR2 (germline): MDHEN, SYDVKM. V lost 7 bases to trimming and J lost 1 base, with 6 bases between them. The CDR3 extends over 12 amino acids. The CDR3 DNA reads TGTGCCAGCATGCGGGGCACAGATACGCAGTATTTT. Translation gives CASMRGTDTQYF.

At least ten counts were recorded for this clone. In DNA form, the CDR3 reads TGCGCCAGCAGCCAAGAAGGGACAGGTTTGAACACTGAAGCTTTCTTT. The encoded protein is CASSQEGTGLNTEAFF. The chain uses TRBV4-1 and TRBJ1-1; 8 nucleotides align to TRBD1. The CDR3 has 16 residues. Per the germline V gene, CDR1 is MGHRA and CDR2 is YSYEKL. V gave up 0 bases and J gave up 0 bases; unmatched junction bases: 3.

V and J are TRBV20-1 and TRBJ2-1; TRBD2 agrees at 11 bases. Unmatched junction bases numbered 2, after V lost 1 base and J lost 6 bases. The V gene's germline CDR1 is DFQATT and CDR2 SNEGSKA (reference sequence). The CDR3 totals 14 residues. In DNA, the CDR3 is TGCAGTGCTAGAGCAGGACTAGCGGGCAATGAGCAGTTCTTC. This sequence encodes CSARAGLAGNEQFF.

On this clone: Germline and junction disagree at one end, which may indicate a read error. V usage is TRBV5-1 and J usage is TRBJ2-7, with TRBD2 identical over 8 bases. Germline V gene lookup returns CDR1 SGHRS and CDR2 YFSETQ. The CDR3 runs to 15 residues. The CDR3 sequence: CASSLEGLGAHEQYF. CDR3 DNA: TGTGCCAGCAGCTTGGAGGGACTAGGCGCCCACGAGCAGTACTTC.